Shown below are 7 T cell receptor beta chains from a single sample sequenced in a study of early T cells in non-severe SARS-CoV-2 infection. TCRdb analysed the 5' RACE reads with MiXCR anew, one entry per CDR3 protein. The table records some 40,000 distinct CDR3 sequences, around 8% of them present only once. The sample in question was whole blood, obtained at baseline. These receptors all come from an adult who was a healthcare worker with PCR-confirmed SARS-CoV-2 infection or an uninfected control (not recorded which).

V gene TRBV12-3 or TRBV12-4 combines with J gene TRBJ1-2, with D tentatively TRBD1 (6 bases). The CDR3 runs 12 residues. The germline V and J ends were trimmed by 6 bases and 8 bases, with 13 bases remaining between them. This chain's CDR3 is CASRDSGLGYTF. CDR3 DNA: TGTGCCAGCAGGGACAGCGGGTTAGGCTACACCTTC.

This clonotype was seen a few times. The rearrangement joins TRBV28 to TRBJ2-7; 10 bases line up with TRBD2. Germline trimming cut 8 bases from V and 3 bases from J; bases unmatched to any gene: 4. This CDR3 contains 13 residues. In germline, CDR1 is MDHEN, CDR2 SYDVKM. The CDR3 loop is CASVSGGIYEQYF. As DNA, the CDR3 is TGTGCCAGCGTTAGCGGGGGGATCTACGAGCAGTACTTC. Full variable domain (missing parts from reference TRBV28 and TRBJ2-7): DVKVTQSSRYLVKRTGEKVFLECVQDMDHENMFWYRQDPGLGLRLIYFSYDVKMKEKGDIPEGYSVSREKKERFSLILESASTNQTSMYLCASVSGGIYEQYFGPGTRLTVT.

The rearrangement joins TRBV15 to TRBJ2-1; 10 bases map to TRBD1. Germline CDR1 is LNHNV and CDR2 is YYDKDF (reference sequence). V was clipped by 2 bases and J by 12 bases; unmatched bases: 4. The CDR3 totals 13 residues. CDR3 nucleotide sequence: TGTGCCACCAGCAGAAGCCGGGACAGGGGGCAGTTCTTC. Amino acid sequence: CATSRSRDRGQFF. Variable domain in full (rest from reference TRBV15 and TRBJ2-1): DAMVIQNPRYQVTQFGKPVTLSCSQTLNHNVMYWYQQKSSQAPKLLFHYYDKDFNNEADTPDNFQSRRPNTSFCFLDIRSPGLGDTAMYLCATSRSRDRGQFFGPGTRLTVL.

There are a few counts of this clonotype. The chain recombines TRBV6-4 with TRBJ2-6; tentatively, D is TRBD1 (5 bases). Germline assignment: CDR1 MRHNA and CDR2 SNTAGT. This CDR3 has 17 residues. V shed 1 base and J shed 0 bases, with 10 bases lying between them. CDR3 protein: CASSDLQGNSGANVLTF. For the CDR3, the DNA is TGTGCCAGCAGTGACTTGCAGGGAAACTCTGGGGCCAACGTCCTGACTTTC.

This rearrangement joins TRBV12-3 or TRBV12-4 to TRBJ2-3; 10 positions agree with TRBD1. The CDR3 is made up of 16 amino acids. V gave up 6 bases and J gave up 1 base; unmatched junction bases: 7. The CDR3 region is CASRLDRGGGTDTQYF. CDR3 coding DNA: TGTGCCAGCAGGCTGGACAGGGGGGGAGGCACAGATACGCAGTATTTT.

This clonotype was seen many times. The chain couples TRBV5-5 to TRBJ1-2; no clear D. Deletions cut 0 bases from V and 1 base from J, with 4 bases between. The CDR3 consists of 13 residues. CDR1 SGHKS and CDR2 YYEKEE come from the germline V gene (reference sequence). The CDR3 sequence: CASSLDSNYGYTF. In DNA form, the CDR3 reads TGTGCCAGCAGCTTGGACAGTAACTATGGCTACACCTTC.

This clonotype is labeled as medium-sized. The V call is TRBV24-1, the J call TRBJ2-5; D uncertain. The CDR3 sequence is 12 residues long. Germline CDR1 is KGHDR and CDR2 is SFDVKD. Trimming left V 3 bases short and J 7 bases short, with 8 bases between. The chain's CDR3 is CATSDEVGTQYF. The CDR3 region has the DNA TGTGCCACCAGTGATGAAGTGGGGACCCAGTACTTC.